This T cell receptor beta chain was found in a study of blood T cells in healthy people across ages. Every donor gave 9.5 to 10 milliliters of peripheral blood. Isolation of PBMCs gave at least 6 million cells per sample. Study-wide points: PBMCs that were unsorted prevented a conclusive naive versus antigen-experienced comparison. Possibly confounding the expanded clonotype changes was the fact that donor CMV status was unknown.

The germline CDR1 and CDR2 sequences are SGHRS and YFSETQ. There are 16 residues in the CDR3. The trim removed 0 bases at V and 5 bases at J, leaving 10 bases unmatched. Primers used in a second PCR of about 7 to 12 cycles were a sample-barcoded 5' primer and a J-beta primer mix. TCRdb passed the 5' RACE reads through MiXCR, listing each CDR3 protein once. The sample contains around 1.7 million distinct CDR3 sequences, approximately 30% of which appear only once. This clonotype has a count of ten or more. The antigen is undetermined. This rearrangement joins TRBV5-1 to TRBJ2-5; 7 positions match TRBD2. Specimen: blood. This sequence originates from a young woman in good health. The CDR3 bases are TGCGCCAGCAGCTTGGGGTCTGGCGGGAGACGTGAGACCCAGTACTTC. Protein: CASSLGSGGRRETQYF.